The 32 T cell receptor beta chains reported below all come from one sample, sequenced in a study of T cells in women clearing cervical HPV infection. TCRdb's table, derived via immunoSEQ multiplex PCR, lists solely in-frame clones and lacks some. The table for this sample gives roughly 49,000 clones. The sample consisted of blood buffy coat. Every receptor here comes from a woman between 18 and 70 years old with a cervical HPV16 infection that either progressed to CIN3+ or cleared (not recorded which).

About this clone itself: The read terminates 3 residues ahead of where the CDR3 ends, so the germline J gene completes it. The chain recombines TRBV2 with TRBJ1-1; TRBD1 matches 8 bases. Germline values: CDR1 SNHLY, CDR2 FYNNEI. The CDR3 length is 13 residues. The CDR3 DNA, read in part, is TGTGCCAGCAGTGCCTGGGCAGGGGGCGAA. As protein: CASSAWAGGE. The CDR3 in its entirety is CASSAWAGGEAFF.

On this clone: Read data end 3 residues before the CDR3 end; the end is taken from the germline J gene. This sequence joins TRBV5-1 and TRBJ2-1, with 9 bases lining up with TRBD2. CDR3 size: 14 residues. V gave up 5 bases and J gave up 6 bases; unmatched junction bases: 6. Germline CDR1 and CDR2: SGHRS and YFSETQ. The part of the CDR3 DNA that was read is TGCGCCAGCAGAGGCGGGGGGGCCGGCAATGAG. Its translation is CASRGGGAGNE. The CDR3 in full is CASRGGGAGNEQFF. The full variable domain, with the rest looked up from reference TRBV5-1 and TRBJ2-1, is KAGVTQTPRYLIKTRGQQVTLSCSPISGHRSVSWYQQTPGQGLQFLFEYFSETQRNKGNFPGRFSGRQFSNSRSEMNVSTLELGDSALYLCASRGGGAGNEQFFGPGTRLTVL.

Concerning this clone: The read comes to an end 3 residues before the CDR3 does, leaving the germline J gene to fill in the end. The V and J genes are TRBV5-1 and TRBJ2-2; perhaps TRBD1 as D (5 bases). Trimming pared 0 bases from V and 0 bases from J, leaving 6 bases between. Germline CDR1 is SGHRS and CDR2 is YFSETQ. This CDR3 spans 15 amino acids. CDR3 DNA, as far as it was read: TGCGCCAGCAGCTTGGGGACATCGAACACCGGGGAG. Residues: CASSLGTSNTGE. The CDR3 in its entirety is CASSLGTSNTGELFF.

In the case of this clone: The read ends 3 residues early relative to the CDR3; the germline J gene fills the gap. The gene calls are TRBV20-1 and TRBJ2-5; 10 nucleotides line up with TRBD2. The trim removed 3 bases at V and 5 bases at J, leaving 12 bases unmatched. Germline CDR1 DFQATT, CDR2 SNEGSKA (reference sequence). The CDR3 runs 16 residues. CDR3: CSASWVSGGFGETQYF. The sequenced CDR3 bases are TGCAGTGCTAGTTGGGTTAGCGGGGGGTTTGGGGAGACC.

Points on this clone: At one of its ends the junction is not consistent with the germline gene, which may arise from a read error. The read comes to an end 3 residues before the CDR3 does, leaving the germline J gene to fill in the end. The chain recombines TRBV19 with TRBJ1-2; D may be TRBD1 (5 bases). The CDR3 length is 14 residues. CDR1 and CDR2 from the germline V gene are LNHDA and SQIVND (reference sequence). Partial CDR3 DNA: TGTGCAAGTAAGAGCGACAGTCTCTCCTATGGC. Translation: CASKSDSLSYG. In full, the CDR3 reads CASKSDSLSYGYTF.

With respect to this clone: The sequence runs out 3 residues before the end of the CDR3; the remainder is reconstructed from the germline J gene. The chain combines TRBV7-3 with TRBJ1-2, with D possibly TRBD1 on 5 matching bases. The CDR3 sequence is 13 residues long. Per germline, CDR1 SGHTA and CDR2 FQGTGA. The CDR3: CASSLRRGRDYTF. Incomplete CDR3 DNA: TGTGCCAGCAGCTTAAGGCGGGGCAGAGAC.

As regards this clone: The CDR3 end is not reached by the read, which stops 3 residues before it; the germline J gene fills it in. The chain combines TRBV5-4 with TRBJ1-1; D may be TRBD1 (5 bases). With 2 bases removed from V and 6 bases from J, the gap between germline ends came to 17 bases. This CDR3 is 15 amino acids long. Germline CDR1 reads SGHNT; CDR2 reads YYREEE (reference sequence). The CDR3: CASSLLAGGGAEAFF. The sequenced part of the CDR3 DNA is TGTGCCAGCAGCTTACTAGCCGGGGGTGGCGCTGAA.

Worth noting for this clone: From the germline J gene comes the end of the CDR3, since the read stops 3 residues before it. The J gene is TRBJ1-1, the V gene TRBV11-2, with D perhaps TRBD1 (5 bases). CDR1 is SGHAT and CDR2 is FQNNGV in the germline V gene. V was cut by 4 bases and J by 6 bases, with 12 bases left in between. The CDR3 loop spans 13 amino acids. Incomplete CDR3 DNA: TGTGCCAGCAGCTCCAGGGAGTCCTCTGAA. Its protein product is CASSSRESSE. The full-length CDR3 reads as CASSSRESSEAFF.

Regarding this clone: The read finishes 3 residues shy of the CDR3 end, and the germline J gene is used to complete it. This sequence joins TRBV7-3 and TRBJ2-7; 9 bases match TRBD1. The germline CDR1 and CDR2 sequences are SGHTA and FQGTGA. The CDR3 covers 15 residues. Trimming removed 5 bases from V and 5 bases from J; junction bases left unmatched: 10. The CDR3 loop reads CASSPPGTGCHEQYF. The covered CDR3 bases are TGTGCCAGCAGCCCCCCCGGGACAGGGTGCCACGAG.

In the case of this clone: The CDR3 goes on 3 residues after the read ends, and that part is filled in from the germline J gene. The V and J genes are TRBV20-1 and TRBJ1-1, with TRBD1 as a possible D gene (5 bases). The CDR3 runs 15 residues. CDR1 is DFQATT, CDR2 SNEGSKA, per germline (reference sequence). The V and J ends lost 6 bases and 6 bases respectively, with 23 bases between them. CDR3 in amino acids: CSAAGGRTLTPEAFF. The part of the CDR3 DNA that was read is TGCAGTGCAGCGGGGGGTCGAACTCTGACCCCTGAA.

The CDR3 bases that were read are TGCGCCAGCAGCTTGGGTACAGGGCTGGCCGGGGAG. Amino acids: CASSLGTGLAGE. In full, the CDR3 reads CASSLGTGLAGELFF. The chain links TRBV5-1 to TRBJ2-2; perhaps TRBD1 as D (6 bases). The read falls 3 residues short of the CDR3 end, and the missing part is taken from the germline J gene. V shed 0 bases and J shed 6 bases, with 12 bases lying between them. This CDR3 comprises 15 residues. Germline values: CDR1 SGHRS, CDR2 YFSETQ.

A word on this clone: With the read ending 3 residues before the CDR3 end, the germline J gene is used to fill in that end. The chain is built from TRBV7-9 and TRBJ1-2; unclear D gene. The CDR3 runs to 13 residues. The germline CDR1 and CDR2 sequences are SEHNR and FQNEAQ (reference sequence). CDR3 protein: CASDSSGSYDYTF. CDR3 DNA, as far as it was read: TGTGCCAGCGATTCCTCGGGGTCCTACGAC.

With regard to this clone: The read is 3 residues too short to cover the CDR3 end, so that end is filled in from the germline J gene. V usage is TRBV19 and J usage is TRBJ2-7; 7 nucleotides align to TRBD1. CDR1 and CDR2 (germline): LNHDA, SQIVND (reference sequence). The junction had 6 bases not matched to a gene; V was cut back by 8 bases and J by 2 bases. This CDR3 spans 13 amino acids. The CDR3 spells CASSDRRPYEQYF. The sequenced CDR3 bases are TGTGCCAGTTCGGACAGGAGACCCTACGAG.

Turning to this clone: The read halts 3 residues ahead of the CDR3 end, with the missing end drawn from the germline J gene. The V gene is TRBV6-4, the J gene TRBJ1-2; tentatively, D is TRBD1 (5 bases). The V and J ends lost 8 bases and 6 bases respectively, with 16 bases between them. From germline, CDR1 is MRHNA and CDR2 SNTAGT. This CDR3 region has 13 residues. The sequenced CDR3 bases are TGTGCCAGCTCTTCGGGTCCAGGGAATGGC. Its translation: CASSSGPGNG. The entire CDR3 protein reads CASSSGPGNGYTF.

Concerning this clone: Sequencing ends 3 residues short of the CDR3 end; the germline J gene provides the rest. V and J are TRBV6-2 or TRBV6-3 and TRBJ1-2; TRBD1 is a possible D gene (6 bases). Per the germline V gene, CDR1 is MNHEY and CDR2 is SVGEGT. There are 14 residues in the CDR3. The CDR3 here is CASSFTSGGYDYTF. The part of the CDR3 DNA that was read is TGTGCCAGCAGTTTTACTAGCGGGGGCTACGAC.

Incomplete CDR3 DNA: TGTGCCAGCAGCTCCTGGGGACAGCCCACAGATACG. This codes for CASSSWGQPTDT. The CDR3 in full is CASSSWGQPTDTQYF. The chain couples TRBV7-3 to TRBJ2-3; 7 bases align to TRBD1. The read stops 3 residues short of the end of the CDR3; the missing end is completed from the germline J gene. CDR1 SGHTA and CDR2 FQGTGA come from the germline V gene. The CDR3 contains 15 residues. The V segment lost 4 bases and the J segment 2 bases; nucleotides outside the gene matches: 6.

For this clone: With the read ending 3 residues before the CDR3 end, the germline J gene is used to fill in that end. V gene TRBV12-3 or TRBV12-4 combines with J gene TRBJ2-1, with D tentatively TRBD2 (6 bases). Between the trimmed V and J ends, which lost 3 bases and 8 bases, there was a span of 8 bases. The CDR3 contains 12 residues. The CDR3 sequence: CASSLTSDEQFF. The part of the CDR3 DNA that was read is TGTGCCAGCAGTTTGACTAGTGATGAG.

A note on this clone: The missing CDR3 end, 3 residues past where the read stops, is filled in from the germline J gene. J is TRBJ2-2 and V is TRBV14; 7 bases are shared with TRBD1. This CDR3 contains 14 residues. Germline CDR1 SGHDN, CDR2 FVKESK. The covered CDR3 bases are TGTGCCAGCAGCCCCCGGACAGGCGGTTCACCG. Translated: CASSPRTGGSP. The entire CDR3 sequence reads CASSPRTGGSPLFF.

In regard to this clone: The read comes to an end 3 residues before the CDR3 does, leaving the germline J gene to fill in the end. This chain connects TRBV5-1 to TRBJ1-6; D not resolved. The CDR3 spans 16 residues. Germline CDR1 and CDR2: SGHRS and YFSETQ. With 0 bases removed from V and 8 bases from J, the gap between germline ends came to 15 bases. CDR3 bases read: TGCGCCAGCAGCTTGGACGTTTCAGCTAGTTATTCACCC. Translation: CASSLDVSASYSP. The complete CDR3 sequence is CASSLDVSASYSPLHF.

Concerning this clone itself: The read comes to an end 3 residues before the CDR3 does, leaving the germline J gene to fill in the end. The V gene is TRBV2, the J gene TRBJ2-3, with 11 bases aligning to TRBD2. V trimming: 6 bases; J trimming: 8 bases; junction bases outside the gene matches: 7. The CDR3 extends over 14 amino acids. In germline, CDR1 is SNHLY, CDR2 FYNNEI. This CDR3 is CASRYSGGAGTQYF. The covered CDR3 bases are TGTGCCAGCAGGTATAGCGGGGGGGCCGGTACG.

Details on this clone: Sequencing ends 3 residues short of the CDR3 end; the germline J gene provides the rest. The chain employs TRBV6-4 and TRBJ2-1; 12 bases map to TRBD2. This CDR3 spans 15 amino acids. Germline-derived CDR1 and CDR2 are MRHNA and SNTAGT. Losses at the gene ends were 5 bases for V and 9 bases for J; bases not matched to a gene: 8. This CDR3 is CASSPASGGVVEQFF. The part of the CDR3 DNA that was read is TGTGCCAGCAGTCCGGCTAGCGGGGGGGTAGTTGAG.

In regard to this clone: The read falls 3 residues short of the CDR3 end, and the missing part is taken from the germline J gene. This sequence joins TRBV7-8 and TRBJ2-1; 9 nucleotides agree with TRBD2. The CDR3 is 17 amino acids. Germline CDR1 SGHVS, CDR2 FQNEAQ. The junction had 12 bases not matched to a gene; V was cut back by 0 bases and J by 9 bases. This chain's CDR3 is CASSLAQLAGGPTEQFF. The covered CDR3 bases are TGTGCCAGCAGCTTAGCGCAGTTGGCGGGGGGGCCTACTGAG.

Comments on this clone: The observed sequence ends 3 residues before the CDR3 terminus, with the missing tail filled in from the germline J gene. J is TRBJ2-1 and V is TRBV29-1; a weak D match, TRBD1 (6 bases). The V gene's germline CDR1 is SQVTM and CDR2 ANQGSEA. The V end was cut by 7 bases, the J end by 4 bases, with 11 bases between. The CDR3 totals 12 residues. CDR3 sequence: CSAQRGYNEQFF. The sequenced CDR3 bases are TGCAGCGCCCAAAGGGGGTACAATGAG.

A word on this clone: The read terminates 3 residues ahead of where the CDR3 ends, so the germline J gene completes it. The gene calls are TRBV20-1 and TRBJ1-5; TRBD1 might be the D (5 bases). Germline values: CDR1 DFQATT, CDR2 SNEGSKA (reference sequence). The CDR3 consists of 13 residues. The V and J ends lost 4 bases and 3 bases respectively, with 10 bases between them. CDR3 bases read: TGCAGTGCTACGACAGTGATCAATCAGCCC. Protein sequence: CSATTVINQP. The full CDR3 protein is CSATTVINQPQHF.

Comments on this clone: The read ends 3 residues early relative to the CDR3; the germline J gene fills the gap. This sequence joins TRBV3-1 (or the pseudogene TRBV3-2) and TRBJ2-7; no firm D call. Trimming stripped 0 bases from V and 5 bases from J, with 5 bases between. The germline CDR1 and CDR2 sequences are LGHDT and YNNKEL (reference sequence). The CDR3 is 12 amino acids. Incomplete CDR3 DNA: TGTGCCAGCAGCCAAGAATATAACGAG. Translation gives CASSQEYNE. From start to end, the CDR3 is CASSQEYNEQYF.

About this clone: The read stops 3 residues short of the end of the CDR3; the missing end is completed from the germline J gene. The chain uses TRBV20-1 and TRBJ1-1; 7 bases are shared with TRBD1. V was pared by 0 bases and J by 6 bases, with 7 bases of the junction left unmatched. Germline V gene data show CDR1 as DFQATT and CDR2 as SNEGSKA (reference sequence). The CDR3 is made up of 14 amino acids. The CDR3 is CSARDIQGIAEAFF. The part of the CDR3 DNA that was read is TGCAGTGCTAGAGATATACAGGGGATCGCTGAA.

On this clone itself: The CDR3 end lies 3 residues beyond the end of the read and is filled in from the germline J gene. The rearrangement joins TRBV2 to TRBJ1-2; 7 nucleotides line up with TRBD1. CDR3 length equals 13 residues. Germline V lookup: CDR1 SNHLY, CDR2 FYNNEI. The part of the CDR3 DNA that was read is TGTGCCAGCAGGGAGGGGACAGCGGGCGGC. This sequence encodes CASREGTAGG. The entire CDR3 reads CASREGTAGGYTF.

The sequenced CDR3 bases are TGCAGTGCAACTGTAGCGGGGGAGCCCACAGATACG. It encodes CSATVAGEPTDT. From start to end, the CDR3 is CSATVAGEPTDTQYF. The chain links TRBV20-1 to TRBJ2-3, with 9 positions matching TRBD2. The CDR3 end is not reached by the read, which stops 3 residues before it; the germline J gene fills it in. Germline CDR1 is DFQATT and CDR2 is SNEGSKA (reference sequence). Trimming at V came to 6 bases and at J to 2 bases, leaving 9 bases not matched to a gene. The CDR3 length is 15 residues.

In the case of this clone: The CDR3 end is not reached by the read, which stops 3 residues before it; the germline J gene fills it in. Other DNA sequences in the same sample also yield this CDR3. This rearrangement joins TRBV19 to TRBJ1-3, with no clear D. With 3 bases removed from V and 4 bases from J, the gap between germline ends came to 7 bases. This CDR3 comprises 13 residues. The V gene's germline CDR1 is LNHDA and CDR2 SQIVND (reference sequence). This CDR3 is CASSISQGNTIYF. Partial CDR3 DNA: TGTGCCAGTAGTATCTCTCAGGGAAACACC.

Concerning this clone: The read halts 3 residues ahead of the CDR3 end, with the missing end drawn from the germline J gene. The rearrangement links TRBV18 to TRBJ1-3; weak D call: TRBD1 (6 bases). CDR1 is KGHSH and CDR2 is LQKENI in the germline V gene. The CDR3 covers 16 residues. The V end lost 0 bases, the J end lost 0 bases, and 9 bases lay between the germline ends. The CDR3 region is CASSPPGTLSGNTIYF. The DNA read from the CDR3 is TGTGCCAGCTCACCACCTGGGACACTCTCTGGAAACACC.

In regard to this clone: The CDR3 extends 3 residues past the end of the read, so its final part is completed from the germline J gene. The chain uses TRBV5-4 and TRBJ2-2; maybe TRBD1 (6 bases). The CDR3 sequence is 16 residues long. Germline lookup yields CDR1 SGHNT and CDR2 YYREEE (reference sequence). The CDR3 is CASRHTGSGYYSPLFF. The CDR3 DNA, read in part, is TGTGCCAGCAGGCATACAGGGAGCGGCTACTACTCACCG. Looking up the rest from reference TRBV5-4 and TRBJ2-2 gives the full variable domain: ETGVTQSPTHLIKTRGQQVTLRCSSQSGHNTVSWYQQALGQGPQFIFQYYREEENGRGNFPPRFSGLQFPNYSSELNVNALELDDSALYLCASRHTGSGYYSPLFFGEGSRLTVL.

To note about this clone: Coverage ceases 3 residues before the CDR3 finishes, and the germline J gene fills in the end. The V and J genes are TRBV18 and TRBJ2-2; tentatively, D is TRBD1 (5 bases). The CDR3 is made up of 14 amino acids. Germline V gene lookup returns CDR1 KGHSH and CDR2 LQKENI. The sequenced CDR3 bases are TGTGCCAGCTCACTAAAAGACAGCTATTCACCG. It yields the protein CASSLKDSYSP. The complete CDR3 sequence is CASSLKDSYSPLFF.